At least ten counts were recorded for the clone carrying this TCR beta chain. Its cognate antigen is unknown. What supplied the PBMCs was roughly 10 ml of fresh peripheral blood. The data derive from a study of Graves' ophthalmopathy and Graves' hyperthyroidism. The overall study: Peripheral blood sampling occurred at initial diagnosis, before any treatment. Points from the study as a whole: Most thyroid clonotypes expanded beyond 0.001 frequency were also found in blood.

The germline V gene encodes CDR1 MNHEY and CDR2 SVGAGI. The CDR3 totals 15 residues. V lost 6 bases and J lost 3, with 18 bases in between. RNA transcripts provided the template for amplifying TCR beta CDR3 regions. Second-round multiplex PCR followed a first-round RT-PCR using HTBI primers. TCRdb re-derived calls from the multiplex PCR reads in MiXCR, one entry per CDR3 protein. The sample records 400,000 or so distinct CDR3 sequences, about a sixth being singletons. Sequenced input: peripheral blood. This sequence joins TRBV6-5 and TRBJ2-7, with a tentative D call TRBD1 (6 bases). This clonotype was obtained from an adult woman with stable Graves' hyperthyroidism. CDR3 coding DNA: TGTGCCAGCAGCCAAAAGGCAGGGGTGGACTACGAGCAGTACTTC. Protein product: CASSQKAGVDYEQYF.